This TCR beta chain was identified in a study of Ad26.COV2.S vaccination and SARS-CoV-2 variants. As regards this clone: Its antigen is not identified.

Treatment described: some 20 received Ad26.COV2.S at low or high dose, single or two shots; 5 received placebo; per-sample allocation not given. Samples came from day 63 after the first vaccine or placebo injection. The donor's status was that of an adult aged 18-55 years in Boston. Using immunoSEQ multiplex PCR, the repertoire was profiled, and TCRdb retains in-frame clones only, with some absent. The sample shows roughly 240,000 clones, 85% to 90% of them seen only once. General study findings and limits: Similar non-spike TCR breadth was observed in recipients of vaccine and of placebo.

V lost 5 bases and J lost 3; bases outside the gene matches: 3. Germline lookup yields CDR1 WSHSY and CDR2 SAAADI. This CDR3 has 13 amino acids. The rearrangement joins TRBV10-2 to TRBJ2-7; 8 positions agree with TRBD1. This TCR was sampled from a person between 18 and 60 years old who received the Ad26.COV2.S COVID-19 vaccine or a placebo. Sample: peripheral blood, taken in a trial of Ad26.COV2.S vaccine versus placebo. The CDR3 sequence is CASSRTGYYEQYF. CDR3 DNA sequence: TGCGCCAGCAGTAGGACAGGGTACTACGAGCAGTACTTC.